This T cell receptor (beta chain) was profiled in a study of response to subunit inactivated influenza vaccine. With 1 base removed from V and 2 bases from J, the gap between germline ends came to 7 bases. The CDR3 is made up of 14 amino acids. Germline assignment: CDR1 ENHRY and CDR2 SYGVKD. From the RT-PCR reads, TCRdb called clonotypes with MiXCR, one entry per CDR3 protein. The sample has under 850,000 distinct CDR3 sequences; less than 20% are singletons. Overall study results and limits: Researchers suggested that each seasonal influenza vaccination recruits few new T cells.

A note on this clonotype: Its matching antigen is unknown.

This sample comprised PBMCs from blood, obtained 5 to 6 days after vaccination. This chain connects TRBV10-3 to TRBJ2-3; D ambiguous. This sequence was found in a man aged 50 to 60 who received an inactivated influenza vaccine. The CDR3 protein is CAISELAATDTQYF. In nucleotides, the CDR3 is TGTGCCATCAGTGAGTTAGCAGCCACAGATACGCAGTATTTT.